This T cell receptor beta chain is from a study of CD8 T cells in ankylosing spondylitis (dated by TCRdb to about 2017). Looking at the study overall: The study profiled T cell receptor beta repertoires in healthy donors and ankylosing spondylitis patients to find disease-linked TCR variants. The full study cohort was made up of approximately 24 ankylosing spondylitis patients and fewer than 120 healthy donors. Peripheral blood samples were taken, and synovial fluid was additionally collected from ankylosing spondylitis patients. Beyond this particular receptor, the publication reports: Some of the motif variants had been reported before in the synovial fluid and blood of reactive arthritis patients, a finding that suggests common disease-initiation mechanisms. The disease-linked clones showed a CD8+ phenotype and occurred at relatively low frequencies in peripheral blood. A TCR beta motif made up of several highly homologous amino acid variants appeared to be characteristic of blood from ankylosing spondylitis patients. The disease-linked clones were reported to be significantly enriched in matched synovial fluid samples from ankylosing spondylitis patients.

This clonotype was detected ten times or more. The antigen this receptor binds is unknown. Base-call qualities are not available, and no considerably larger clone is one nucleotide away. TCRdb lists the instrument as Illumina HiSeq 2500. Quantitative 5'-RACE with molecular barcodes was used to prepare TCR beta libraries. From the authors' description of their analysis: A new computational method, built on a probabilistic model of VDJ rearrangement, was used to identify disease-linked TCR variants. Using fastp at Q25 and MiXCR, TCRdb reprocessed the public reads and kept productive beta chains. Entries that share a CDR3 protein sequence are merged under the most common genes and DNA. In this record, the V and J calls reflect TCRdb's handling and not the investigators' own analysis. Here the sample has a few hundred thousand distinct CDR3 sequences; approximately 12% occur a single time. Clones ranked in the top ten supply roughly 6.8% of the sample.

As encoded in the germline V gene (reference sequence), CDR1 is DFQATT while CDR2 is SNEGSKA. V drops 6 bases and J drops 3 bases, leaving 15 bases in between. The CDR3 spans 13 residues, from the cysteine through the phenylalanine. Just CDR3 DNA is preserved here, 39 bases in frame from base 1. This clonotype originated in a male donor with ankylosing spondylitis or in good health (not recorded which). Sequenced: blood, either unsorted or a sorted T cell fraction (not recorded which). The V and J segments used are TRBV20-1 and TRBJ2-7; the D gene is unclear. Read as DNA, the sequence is TGCAGTGCAACCCCCCTCGGTCACTACGAGCAGTACTTC. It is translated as CSATPLGHYEQYF.